These T cell receptor beta chains were read from a single sample in a study of post-analysis software for immune sequencing data. TCRdb redid the calling of the PCR reads with MiXCR, one entry per CDR3 protein. This sample yields approximately 260,000 distinct CDR3 sequences, of which roughly a third are seen a single time; around 5% belongs to the top ten. What was sequenced was blood. These receptors originate from a girl aged 5 to 17 with multiple sclerosis. CDR3s include the opening cysteine and the closing phenylalanine or tryptophan. Each record gives: V gene, D gene, clone size, J gene, CDR3 DNA, CDR3 protein. D genes are given only for firm matches. Rows may omit the clone size; those that give it use once, few, many or a size class.

v_call: TRBV5-1; d_call: .; clone_size: few; j_call: TRBJ1-5; cdr3_nt: TGCGCCAGCAGCTTGACGGGGGGCCGGCAGCCCCAGCATTTT; cdr3_aa: CASSLTGGRQPQHF
v_call: TRBV2; d_call: .; clone_size: few; j_call: TRBJ1-1; cdr3_nt: TGTGCCAGCAGGGGCCTCCGGGGGAACACTGAAGCTTTCTTT; cdr3_aa: CASRGLRGNTEAFF
v_call: TRBV15; d_call: TRBD2; clone_size: many; j_call: TRBJ2-1; cdr3_nt: TGTGCCACCAGCAGAGCTCTTAGCGGGAGAGGTAACAATGAGCAGTTCTTC; cdr3_aa: CATSRALSGRGNNEQFF
v_call: TRBV7-9; d_call: TRBD1; clone_size: many; j_call: TRBJ2-5; cdr3_nt: TGTGCCAGCAGCGCCGGACAGGTTTATGAGACCCAGTACTTC; cdr3_aa: CASSAGQVYETQYF
v_call: TRBV4-3; d_call: .; clone_size: .; j_call: TRBJ1-4; cdr3_nt: TGCGCCAGCAGCCAAGACCATAGGGAAAAACTGTTTTTT; cdr3_aa: CASSQDHREKLFF
v_call: TRBV27; d_call: TRBD1; clone_size: .; j_call: TRBJ2-3; cdr3_nt: TGTGCCAGCAGCTATGTCCTCAGATCAGGGGGACGACCAGATACGCAGTATTTT; cdr3_aa: CASSYVLRSGGRPDTQYF
v_call: TRBV4-1; d_call: .; clone_size: few; j_call: TRBJ2-2; cdr3_nt: TGCGCCAGCAGCGAAATGTCTGTACAGGGAGGCGGGGAGCTGTTTTTT; cdr3_aa: CASSEMSVQGGGELFF
v_call: TRBV6-1; d_call: .; clone_size: many; j_call: TRBJ1-2; cdr3_nt: TGTGCCAGCAGTGAAGCGGCCGGGAAAGACTATGGCTACACCTTC; cdr3_aa: CASSEAAGKDYGYTF
v_call: TRBV20-1; d_call: .; clone_size: .; j_call: TRBJ1-1; cdr3_nt: TGCAGTGCTACGCTAGGACGGGTGAACACTGAAGCTTTCTTT; cdr3_aa: CSATLGRVNTEAFF
v_call: TRBV5-1; d_call: .; clone_size: .; j_call: TRBJ2-3; cdr3_nt: TGCGCCAGCAGCTCTATTCCACAGGGTAACACAGATACGCAGTATTTT; cdr3_aa: CASSSIPQGNTDTQYF
v_call: TRBV7-9; d_call: .; clone_size: many; j_call: TRBJ2-3; cdr3_nt: TGTGCCAGCAGCCTACTCCCTCGCACAGATACGCAGTATTTT; cdr3_aa: CASSLLPRTDTQYF
v_call: TRBV6-5; d_call: .; clone_size: many; j_call: TRBJ2-4; cdr3_nt: TGTGCCAGCGGGGCCCAGGGGGGCGCGGTCAAAAACATTCAGTACTTC; cdr3_aa: CASGAQGGAVKNIQYF
v_call: TRBV12-3/TRBV12-4; d_call: .; clone_size: many; j_call: TRBJ1-2; cdr3_nt: TGTGCCAGCAGTTCCCAGACAGCTAACTATGGCTACACCTTC; cdr3_aa: CASSSQTANYGYTF
v_call: TRBV10-3; d_call: TRBD1; clone_size: .; j_call: TRBJ2-2; cdr3_nt: TGTGCCATCTTGGGGCAGGGGGCTGCCGGGGGGCTGTTTTTT; cdr3_aa: CAILGQGAAGGLFF
v_call: TRBV4-2; d_call: TRBD1; clone_size: few; j_call: TRBJ2-7; cdr3_nt: TGTGCCAGCAGACAGTTTGTGACAGGGGCCTACGAGCAGTACTTC; cdr3_aa: CASRQFVTGAYEQYF
v_call: TRBV18; d_call: .; clone_size: .; j_call: TRBJ1-1; cdr3_nt: TGTGCCAGCTCACCAGGGGTGGGTGAAGCTTTCTTT; cdr3_aa: CASSPGVGEAFF
v_call: TRBV5-1; d_call: .; clone_size: .; j_call: TRBJ2-4; cdr3_nt: TGCGCCAGCAGCTTGGAGGGGACCCACATTCAGTACTTC; cdr3_aa: CASSLEGTHIQYF
v_call: TRBV29-1; d_call: .; clone_size: .; j_call: TRBJ1-1; cdr3_nt: TGCGGCGCCCACCGGGAAGTGAACACTGAAGCTTTCTTT; cdr3_aa: CGAHREVNTEAFF
v_call: TRBV7-8; d_call: .; clone_size: .; j_call: TRBJ1-2; cdr3_nt: TGTGCCAGCAGCTACCTAAGGGGGACCCACTATGGCTACACCTTC; cdr3_aa: CASSYLRGTHYGYTF
v_call: TRBV20-1; d_call: .; clone_size: once; j_call: TRBJ2-7; cdr3_nt: TGCAGTGCTAGACGGGACTCCGAGCAGTACTTC; cdr3_aa: CSARRDSEQYF
v_call: TRBV20-1; d_call: TRBD2; clone_size: .; j_call: TRBJ2-7; cdr3_nt: TGCAGTGCAACCCTTGGACTAGCGGGAGGACCTCTACTATACGAGCAGTACTTC; cdr3_aa: CSATLGLAGGPLLYEQYF
v_call: TRBV28; d_call: .; clone_size: many; j_call: TRBJ2-2; cdr3_nt: TGTGCCACCACTGGGGGGAGACACACCGGGGAGCTGTTTTTT; cdr3_aa: CATTGGRHTGELFF
v_call: TRBV9; d_call: TRBD1; clone_size: many; j_call: TRBJ1-2; cdr3_nt: TGTGCCAGCAGCGGGGACAGGGCTGGCTACACCTTC; cdr3_aa: CASSGDRAGYTF
v_call: TRBV5-1; d_call: .; clone_size: many; j_call: TRBJ2-3; cdr3_nt: TGCGCCAGCAGCTTGGGGGCATCGTTTCGCACAGATACGCAGTATTTT; cdr3_aa: CASSLGASFRTDTQYF
v_call: TRBV7-6; d_call: .; clone_size: few; j_call: TRBJ2-1; cdr3_nt: TGTGCCAGCAGCCACCCCCCTGAAGCGAGCAATGAGCAGTTCTTC; cdr3_aa: CASSHPPEASNEQFF
v_call: TRBV4-2; d_call: .; clone_size: many; j_call: TRBJ1-2; cdr3_nt: TGTGCCAGCAGCCAAGATGAGGGTAACCTGTGGGATGGCTACACCTTC; cdr3_aa: CASSQDEGNLWDGYTF
v_call: TRBV20-1; d_call: TRBD2; clone_size: once; j_call: TRBJ2-7; cdr3_nt: TGCAGTGCTAGGCCCGGGACTAGCGGGGTCTACGAGCAGTACTTC; cdr3_aa: CSARPGTSGVYEQYF
v_call: TRBV5-1; d_call: .; clone_size: .; j_call: TRBJ1-1; cdr3_nt: TGCGCCAGCAGCTTGGCCAATTCGTTGAACACTGAAGCTTTCTTT; cdr3_aa: CASSLANSLNTEAFF
v_call: TRBV7-9; d_call: .; clone_size: many; j_call: TRBJ1-1; cdr3_nt: TGTGCCAGCAGCTCCGCCAGGCCTTCTGAAGCTTTCTTT; cdr3_aa: CASSSARPSEAFF
v_call: TRBV9; d_call: TRBD1; clone_size: few; j_call: TRBJ1-1; cdr3_nt: TGTGCCAGCAGCGTAACGGACAGGCTGAACACTGAAGCTTTCTTT; cdr3_aa: CASSVTDRLNTEAFF
v_call: TRBV5-5; d_call: .; clone_size: .; j_call: TRBJ1-1; cdr3_nt: TGTGCCAGCAGCTTGGTGGGGGAAAGCACTGAAGCTTTCTTT; cdr3_aa: CASSLVGESTEAFF
v_call: TRBV20-1; d_call: .; clone_size: .; j_call: TRBJ2-7; cdr3_nt: TGCAGTGCTAGTATCTTCACCTACGAGCAGTACTTC; cdr3_aa: CSASIFTYEQYF
v_call: TRBV6-6; d_call: .; clone_size: .; j_call: TRBJ2-7; cdr3_nt: TGTGCCAGCAGTCCTAGTTGGGGGACCTCCTACGAGCAGTACTTC; cdr3_aa: CASSPSWGTSYEQYF
v_call: TRBV18; d_call: .; clone_size: few; j_call: TRBJ1-4; cdr3_nt: TGTGCCAGCTCACCTCTGGACGGAGCCCTTGCAACTAATGAAAAACTGTTTTTT; cdr3_aa: CASSPLDGALATNEKLFF
v_call: TRBV2; d_call: TRBD2; clone_size: many; j_call: TRBJ2-1; cdr3_nt: TGTGCCAGCAGTGGTACGGCGGGGGGTCCTCCCTACAATGAGCAGTTCTTC; cdr3_aa: CASSGTAGGPPYNEQFF
v_call: TRBV15; d_call: .; clone_size: .; j_call: TRBJ1-2; cdr3_nt: TGTGCCACCAGCAGACCGGGACAAGTTGGCGGTGGCTACACCTTC; cdr3_aa: CATSRPGQVGGGYTF
v_call: TRBV14; d_call: TRBD2; clone_size: .; j_call: TRBJ2-3; cdr3_nt: TGTGCCAGCAGCCAGAGACGCTCGACTAGCACCCGCTGGGGTACGCAGTATTTT; cdr3_aa: CASSQRRSTSTRWGTQYF
v_call: TRBV24-1; d_call: TRBD2; clone_size: .; j_call: TRBJ2-5; cdr3_nt: TGTGCCACCAGCGACCCTGGGACTAGCGGGGGGAATGAGCAGTACTTC; cdr3_aa: CATSDPGTSGGNEQYF
v_call: TRBV13; d_call: TRBD2; clone_size: .; j_call: TRBJ2-7; cdr3_nt: TGTGCCAGCAGCTTATTGGCTAGCGGGGGGAGCTCCTACGAGCAGTACTTC; cdr3_aa: CASSLLASGGSSYEQYF
v_call: TRBV20-1; d_call: .; clone_size: few; j_call: TRBJ1-5; cdr3_nt: TGCAGTGCCTTAAAGGCCGAGGGGGGTCAGCCCCAGCATTTT; cdr3_aa: CSALKAEGGQPQHF
v_call: TRBV7-9; d_call: .; clone_size: .; j_call: TRBJ2-3; cdr3_nt: TGTGCCAGCAGCTTAGGGCAGGATGACACAGATACGCAGTATTTT; cdr3_aa: CASSLGQDDTDTQYF
v_call: TRBV12-3/TRBV12-4; d_call: .; clone_size: .; j_call: TRBJ2-5; cdr3_nt: TGTGCCAGCACCATAGGGGTATTGGAGACCCAGTACTTC; cdr3_aa: CASTIGVLETQYF
v_call: TRBV10-3; d_call: .; clone_size: once; j_call: TRBJ2-6; cdr3_nt: TGTGCCATCAGGAACACAGTATCTGGGGCCAACGTCCTGACTTTC; cdr3_aa: CAIRNTVSGANVLTF
v_call: TRBV18; d_call: .; clone_size: .; j_call: TRBJ2-7; cdr3_nt: TGTGCCAGCTCACTAGCGTCCCACGAGCAGTACTTC; cdr3_aa: CASSLASHEQYF
v_call: TRBV23-1; d_call: .; clone_size: .; j_call: TRBJ1-3; cdr3_nt: TGCGCCAGCAGTCAATCGAGCCAGACTTTCTCTGGAAACACCATATATTTT; cdr3_aa: CASSQSSQTFSGNTIYF
v_call: TRBV5-1; d_call: TRBD2; clone_size: few; j_call: TRBJ2-1; cdr3_nt: TGCGCCAGCAGCTGGGGACTAGCCAGTAGCTCCTACAATGAGCAGTTCTTC; cdr3_aa: CASSWGLASSSYNEQFF
v_call: TRBV21-1; d_call: .; clone_size: many; j_call: TRBJ2-1; cdr3_nt: TGTGCCAGCAGCAAAAGAGATCGGGGGGGGTTCTTC; cdr3_aa: CASSKRDRGGFF
v_call: TRBV12-3/TRBV12-4; d_call: TRBD2; clone_size: many; j_call: TRBJ2-1; cdr3_nt: TGTGCCAGCAGTACAGCGGGGAGGATTGGGAATGAGCAGTTCTTC; cdr3_aa: CASSTAGRIGNEQFF
v_call: TRBV6-6; d_call: TRBD1; clone_size: .; j_call: TRBJ1-5; cdr3_nt: TGTGCCAGCAGTCCACGACAGGGGAGTCAGGATCAGCCCCAGCATTTT; cdr3_aa: CASSPRQGSQDQPQHF
v_call: TRBV7-9; d_call: TRBD1; clone_size: .; j_call: TRBJ1-6; cdr3_nt: TGTGCCAGCAGGGGGACAGTGCCGGATTTACCCCTCCACTTT; cdr3_aa: CASRGTVPDLPLHF
v_call: TRBV12-3/TRBV12-4; d_call: TRBD1; clone_size: many; j_call: TRBJ2-1; cdr3_nt: TGTGCCAGCAGCTCACAGGGGTTGGTATACAATGAGCAGTTCTTC; cdr3_aa: CASSSQGLVYNEQFF
v_call: TRBV6-6; d_call: .; clone_size: .; j_call: TRBJ1-1; cdr3_nt: TGTGCCAGCAAAGCTCTACAAGATTCTGAAGCTTTCTTT; cdr3_aa: CASKALQDSEAFF
v_call: TRBV29-1; d_call: TRBD2; clone_size: many; j_call: TRBJ2-1; cdr3_nt: TGCAGCGTTCAGGCTAGCGGAGGAGGAGTGGGAGGGGAGCAGTTCTTC; cdr3_aa: CSVQASGGGVGGEQFF
v_call: TRBV29-1; d_call: TRBD1; clone_size: many; j_call: TRBJ2-5; cdr3_nt: TGCAGCGTTGACGGGACAGCTAGAGAGACCCAGTACTTC; cdr3_aa: CSVDGTARETQYF
v_call: TRBV14; d_call: .; clone_size: many; j_call: TRBJ2-3; cdr3_nt: TGTGCCAGCAGCCAGTGGGTCGGAACAGATACGCAGTATTTT; cdr3_aa: CASSQWVGTDTQYF
v_call: TRBV29-1; d_call: .; clone_size: many; j_call: TRBJ1-4; cdr3_nt: TGCAGCGTTGAACGGGATCAGCGGGGAAAACTGTTTTTT; cdr3_aa: CSVERDQRGKLFF
v_call: TRBV5-5; d_call: .; clone_size: .; j_call: TRBJ2-7; cdr3_nt: TGTGCCAGCAGCGACGGGCTACGAGACGAGCGGTACTTC; cdr3_aa: CASSDGLRDERYF
v_call: TRBV7-2; d_call: .; clone_size: .; j_call: TRBJ2-1; cdr3_nt: TGTGCCAGCACTAAACGGGCCGAACGGAATGAGCAGTTCTTC; cdr3_aa: CASTKRAERNEQFF
v_call: TRBV11-2; d_call: .; clone_size: many; j_call: TRBJ2-2; cdr3_nt: TGTGCCAGCAGCTTAGATTGGGGCGGCACCGGGGAGCTGTTTTTT; cdr3_aa: CASSLDWGGTGELFF